This T cell receptor beta chain was recorded in a study of blood T cell repertoires in COVID-19. In Seattle, patients joined the study during active infection and were tracked longitudinally. In its sample, this clone was seen a few times. Some clones are missing from TCRdb's copy, which holds only in-frame ones; the method was immunoSEQ multiplex PCR. The sample has over 200,000 clones; 80% to 90% are singletons. Germline CDR1 is SGHVS and CDR2 is FQNEAQ. The CDR3 sequence is 14 residues long. Unmatched junction bases numbered 5, after V lost 5 bases and J lost 4 bases. The V gene is TRBV7-8, the J gene TRBJ2-7; TRBD1 matches at 10 bases. This receptor was taken from a man in his thirties or forties with COVID-19, enrolled during active disease. The sequenced sample was peripheral blood. The CDR3 region is CASSPSGQGYEQYF. The CDR3 coding sequence is TGTGCCAGCAGCCCATCGGGACAGGGGTACGAGCAGTACTTC.